Reported below is one TCR beta chain. This sample is drawn from a study of blood T cell repertoires in COVID-19. For the study at large: Donors in the United States, Italy and Spain gave samples during acute or convalescent COVID-19. The cDNA or gDNA used as material had been derived from T cells, B-cell-depleted T cells, or PBMCs.

Methods used by the authors: For nucleated cells, counts were estimated from reference gene primer amplification. Assay: immunoSEQ multiplex PCR; the TCRdb copy retains only in-frame clones and omits some. V, J and clone size derive from that table, while D and trimming were established from the DNA sequence. Of about 300,000 clones listed, around 80% are singletons. In germline, CDR1 is SGHAT, CDR2 FQDESV (reference sequence). This CDR3 spans 12 amino acids. Trimming removed 6 bases from V and 4 bases from J, with 10 bases in between. The sample taken for sequencing was peripheral blood. The source is a woman in her fifties or sixties with acute or convalescent COVID-19. This chain connects TRBV11-1 to TRBJ2-7; a possible D gene is TRBD1 (5 bases). CDR3 protein: CASSRGAYEQYF. The CDR3 bases are TGTGCCAGCAGTCGTGGGGCTTACGAGCAGTACTTC.